The 32 T cell receptor beta chains below come from one sample, sequenced in a study of T cells in Graves' hyperthyroidism and ophthalmopathy. RNA transcripts yielded amplified TCR beta CDR3 regions. RT-PCR in the first round (using the HTBI primer set) targeted the TCR CDR3. TCRdb ran MiXCR on the multiplex PCR reads and lists one entry per CDR3 protein. The sample carries hundreds of thousands of distinct CDR3 sequences, roughly 16% recorded once. The sample comprised blood. The source is a middle-aged woman with Graves' ophthalmopathy.

This sequence joins TRBV5-8 and TRBJ1-4; 7 nucleotides agree with TRBD1. Germline CDR1 is SGHTS and CDR2 is YDEGEE. The CDR3 consists of 18 residues. V dropped 4 bases and J dropped 0; count of bases not matched to a gene: 12. CDR3 sequence: CASSALTGTPATNEKLFF. CDR3 coding DNA: TGTGCCAGCAGCGCGCTGACAGGGACCCCTGCAACTAATGAAAAACTGTTTTTT.

This clonotype was seen repeatedly, ten times or more. The chain uses TRBV9 and TRBJ2-7, with D hard to call. The V gene lost 0 bases and the J gene lost 0 bases, with 7 bases spanning the gap. The CDR3 spans 14 residues. Per the germline V gene, CDR1 is SGDLS and CDR2 is YYNGEE. This CDR3 reads CASSVGPTSYEQYF. Here the CDR3 DNA reads TGTGCCAGCAGCGTAGGACCTACCTCCTACGAGCAGTACTTC.

The rearrangement joins TRBV4-1 to TRBJ2-7; the D gene could be TRBD1 or TRBD2 (5 bases each). In germline, CDR1 is MGHRA, CDR2 YSYEKL. The V and J ends lost 5 bases and 3 bases respectively, with 14 bases between them. This CDR3 is built from 14 residues. In nucleotides, the CDR3 is TGCGCCAGCAGCAAACGGGACGGGTACTACGAGCAGTACTTC. Its protein product is CASSKRDGYYEQYF.

The chain links TRBV6-5 to TRBJ2-1; D is uncertain. Germline V gene data show CDR1 as MNHEY and CDR2 as SVGAGI. With 1 base removed from V and 5 bases from J, the gap between germline ends came to 30 bases. CDR3 size: 21 residues. CDR3 loop: CASSYYKLRTSIKKENNEQFF. CDR3 nucleotide sequence: TGTGCCAGCAGTTACTACAAGTTAAGAACAAGTATAAAAAAAGAGAACAATGAGCAGTTCTTC.

The chain is built from TRBV28 and TRBJ2-1; TRBD2 matches 10 bases. CDR1 is MDHEN and CDR2 is SYDVKM in the germline V gene. The length of the CDR3 is 17 residues. V lost 1 base, J lost 8 bases, and 11 bases stayed unmatched. CDR3 sequence: CASSLFGRLAGADEQFF. CDR3 coding DNA: TGTGCCAGCAGTTTATTCGGCAGGCTAGCGGGAGCAGATGAGCAGTTCTTC. Looking up the rest from reference TRBV28 and TRBJ2-1 gives the full variable domain: DVKVTQSSRYLVKRTGEKVFLECVQDMDHENMFWYRQDPGLGLRLIYFSYDVKMKEKGDIPEGYSVSREKKERFSLILESASTNQTSMYLCASSLFGRLAGADEQFFGPGTRLTVL.

This clonotype was seen ten or more times. V gene TRBV9 combines with J gene TRBJ1-1; perhaps TRBD1 as D (5 bases). The germline CDR1 and CDR2 sequences are SGDLS and YYNGEE. This CDR3 is built from 16 residues. V lost 4 bases, J lost 0 bases, and 16 bases lay in between. Here the CDR3 reads CASSPFLGTMNTEAFF. Here the CDR3 DNA reads TGTGCCAGCAGCCCTTTCCTGGGGACTATGAACACTGAAGCTTTCTTT.

This clonotype was seen only a few times. At one of its ends the junction is not consistent with the germline gene, which may arise from a read error. The chain is built from TRBV12-3 or TRBV12-4 and TRBJ1-5; TRBD1 is a possible D gene (6 bases). The CDR3 totals 13 residues. The CDR3 DNA follows: TGTGCCAGTAGGGACACGTGGAATCAGCCCCTGCATTTT. Translating gives CASRDTWNQPLHF.

This clonotype was recorded at least ten times. The rearrangement uses TRBV12-3 or TRBV12-4 and TRBJ1-4, with a possible D match to TRBD1 (5 bases). V was cut by 4 bases and J by 4 bases, with 13 bases left in between. The CDR3 contains 15 residues. The CDR3 loop is CASSSGHGDNEKLFF. CDR3 nucleotide sequence: TGTGCCAGCAGTTCAGGACACGGAGATAATGAAAAACTGTTTTTT.

About this clonotype itself: One base away lies a much larger clone, so this may be a sequencing read error. The chain employs TRBV2 and TRBJ2-3; D is possibly TRBD1 or TRBD2 (6 bases each). CDR1 SNHLY and CDR2 FYNNEI come from the germline V gene. The CDR3 is 14 residues long. The CDR3 loop reads CASRGTTSTGTQYF. CDR3 sequence (DNA): TGTGCCAGCAGAGGGACAACTAGCACAGGTACGCAGTATTTT.

In the case of this clonotype: A much larger clone differs from this one at a single base, so this may be a read error. The V call is TRBV9, the J call TRBJ1-2; 11 nucleotides match TRBD1. The CDR3 extends over 13 amino acids. With 5 bases clipped from V and 7 bases from J, the junction kept 4 bases outside the gene matches. Germline V gene data show CDR1 as SGDLS and CDR2 as YYNGEE. CDR3 amino acids: CASRSDRGLGYTF. The CDR3 DNA reads TGTGCCAGCAGATCGGACAGGGGGCTTGGCTACACCTTC.

Worth noting for this clonotype: Since a much larger clone is just one base distant, this may be a read error. This rearrangement joins TRBV7-2 to TRBJ1-5; 8 nucleotides match TRBD1. Germline values: CDR1 SGHTA, CDR2 FQGNSA. There are 15 residues in the CDR3. Losses at the gene ends were 2 bases for V and 10 bases for J; bases not matched to a gene: 10. Written as DNA, the CDR3 is TGTGCCAGCAGCTTATTGGGACAGGTCCTTCATCCCCAGCATTTT. Residues: CASSLLGQVLHPQHF.

This clonotype has a count of ten or more. The J gene is TRBJ1-4, the V gene TRBV30; D remains ambiguous. The length of the CDR3 is 13 residues. CDR1 and CDR2 from the germline V gene are GTSNPN and SVGIG (reference sequence). Trimming took 5 bases from V and 5 from J, leaving 12 bases between them. CDR3 loop: CAWAEQLNEKLFF. DNA of the CDR3: TGTGCCTGGGCCGAACAACTAAATGAAAAACTGTTTTTT.

The rearrangement uses TRBV10-3 and TRBJ2-1; D is tentatively TRBD1 or TRBD2 (5 bases each). This CDR3 has 14 residues. The germline CDR1 and CDR2 sequences are ENHRY and SYGVKD. V lost 6 bases and J lost 5, with 14 bases in between. For the CDR3, the DNA is TGTGCCATCAGCGATACTAGGGGTAACAATGAGCAGTTCTTC. This translates into CAISDTRGNNEQFF.

This clonotype has ten or more counts. V gene TRBV5-1 combines with J gene TRBJ2-2; tentative D call: TRBD1 (6 bases). Trimming removed 0 bases at V and 5 bases at J, with 14 bases between. This CDR3 comprises 16 residues. The V gene's germline CDR1 is SGHRS and CDR2 YFSETQ. In DNA form, the CDR3 reads TGCGCCAGCAGCTTGGAGGGGGAAGTGAGGACCGGGGAGCTGTTTTTT. Protein sequence: CASSLEGEVRTGELFF.

This clonotype was seen repeatedly, ten times or more. This chain joins TRBV2 and TRBJ1-1; D not certain. The CDR3 extends over 12 amino acids. Trimming cost V 10 bases and J 7 bases, with 16 bases left between them. Germline assignment: CDR1 SNHLY and CDR2 FYNNEI. CDR3 in DNA: TGTGCCACCATGGCGGGGTGGGGTGAAGCTTTCTTT. It is translated as CATMAGWGEAFF.

This clonotype was counted at least ten times. V and J are TRBV18 and TRBJ2-3, with 7 bases identical to TRBD2. The CDR3 length is 16 residues. Germline V gene lookup returns CDR1 KGHSH and CDR2 LQKENI. Trimming at V came to 3 bases and at J to 2 bases, leaving 8 bases not matched to a gene. CDR3 protein: CASSPPSGAYTDTQYF. The CDR3 coding sequence is TGTGCCAGCTCACCTCCTAGCGGAGCCTACACAGATACGCAGTATTTT.

This clonotype was seen ten or more times. The chain employs TRBV2 and TRBJ2-3; 8 bases map to TRBD2. CDR1 SNHLY and CDR2 FYNNEI come from the germline V gene. The CDR3 length is 15 residues. J was trimmed by 3 bases and V by 3 bases; bases with no gene match: 5. The CDR3 DNA is TGTGCCAGCAGTGATTTTGCTAGCGGGACAGATACGCAGTATTTT. Its translation: CASSDFASGTDTQYF. The variable domain in full, completed from reference TRBV2 and TRBJ2-3, reads EPEVTQTPSHQVTQMGQEVILRCVPISNHLYFYWYRQILGQKVEFLVSFYNNEISEKSEIFDDQFSVERPDGSNFTLKIRSTKLEDSAMYFCASSDFASGTDTQYFGPGTRLTVL.

A few counts support this clonotype. The rearrangement links TRBV15 to TRBJ2-1, with 8 bases that match TRBD2. This CDR3 has 17 amino acids. Looked up from germline, CDR1 is LNHNV and CDR2 is YYDKDF (reference sequence). V was clipped by 2 bases and J by 2 bases; unmatched bases: 8. The CDR3 DNA follows: TGTGCCACCAGCAGATCGGGAGCGGGGGCCCCCTACAATGAGCAGTTCTTC. It specifies CATSRSGAGAPYNEQFF. Together with reference TRBV15 and TRBJ2-1, the CDR3 gives the full variable domain: DAMVIQNPRYQVTQFGKPVTLSCSQTLNHNVMYWYQQKSSQAPKLLFHYYDKDFNNEADTPDNFQSRRPNTSFCFLDIRSPGLGDTAMYLCATSRSGAGAPYNEQFFGPGTRLTVL.

This chain's CDR3 is CASSPSYRESYEQYF. The CDR3 nucleotides read TGTGCCAGCTCACCCTCGTACAGGGAGTCCTACGAGCAGTACTTC. The V call is TRBV18, the J call TRBJ2-7; D perhaps matches TRBD1 (6 bases). The V gene lost 3 bases and the J gene lost 1 base, with 13 bases spanning the gap. Looked up from germline, CDR1 is KGHSH and CDR2 is LQKENI. The CDR3 runs to 15 residues.

At least ten counts were recorded for this clonotype. The chain employs TRBV3-1 and TRBJ2-5; no clear D gene. This CDR3 is 17 amino acids long. The V end lost 1 base, the J end lost 2 bases, and 17 bases lay between the germline ends. Germline V CDR1 and CDR2: LGHDT, YNNKEL (reference sequence). The CDR3 here is CASSQAWHRTSQETQYF. CDR3 in DNA: TGTGCCAGCAGCCAAGCCTGGCACCGCACCAGTCAAGAGACCCAGTACTTC.

This clonotype was counted ten times or more. The rearrangement links TRBV12-3 or TRBV12-4 to TRBJ2-7; D gene uncertain. Between the trimmed V and J ends, which lost 6 bases and 5 bases, there was a span of 17 bases. CDR3 size: 14 residues. CDR3 amino acids: CASSPGGDLDEQYF. The CDR3 coding sequence is TGTGCCAGCAGCCCCGGCGGAGATCTAGACGAGCAGTACTTC.

This clonotype was counted ten times or more. The chain joins TRBV30 to TRBJ1-2, with a tentative D call TRBD1 (6 bases). Germline V gives CDR1 GTSNPN, CDR2 SVGIG (reference sequence). The CDR3 has 13 amino acids. V lost 3 bases to trimming and J lost 5 bases, with 13 bases between them. CDR3 nucleotides: TGTGCCTGGAGACAGGGCCCGCTATATGGCTACACCTTC. Its protein is CAWRQGPLYGYTF.

The rearrangement uses TRBV20-1 and TRBJ2-2; 9 bases agree with TRBD2. Germline CDR1 is DFQATT and CDR2 is SNEGSKA (reference sequence). This CDR3 region has 14 residues. The trim removed 6 bases at V and 4 bases at J, leaving 6 bases unmatched. DNA of the CDR3: TGCAGTGCGCGCCTAGCGGGATCCACCGGGGAGCTGTTTTTT. It encodes CSARLAGSTGELFF.

The V gene is TRBV7-9, the J gene TRBJ1-5; D might be TRBD1 (5 bases). The CDR3 is 14 residues long. Germline CDR1 is SEHNR and CDR2 is FQNEAQ (reference sequence). Trimming cost V 5 bases and J 4 bases, with 12 bases left between them. CDR3 protein: CASSGTGANQPQHF. The CDR3 DNA is TGTGCCAGCAGCGGTACAGGAGCGAATCAGCCCCAGCATTTT.

At least ten counts were recorded for this clonotype. The chain is built from TRBV18 and TRBJ1-5; a possible D gene is TRBD1 (5 bases). Germline CDR1 reads KGHSH; CDR2 reads LQKENI. The CDR3 sequence is 17 residues long. Trimming stripped 3 bases from V and 2 bases from J, with 17 bases between. The CDR3 loop is CASSPGSGLSGNQPQHF. CDR3 DNA: TGTGCCAGCTCACCCGGTTCAGGGCTTAGTGGCAATCAGCCCCAGCATTTT.

This clonotype was seen many times. This chain joins TRBV3-1 and TRBJ2-7; D uncertain. Per the germline V gene, CDR1 is LGHDT and CDR2 is YNNKEL (reference sequence). Trimming cost V 8 bases and J 2 bases, with 16 bases left between them. This CDR3 has 14 amino acids. In DNA, the CDR3 is TGTGCCAGCGGAATAGGTGGTAGTACCTACGAGCAGTACTTC. Its translation: CASGIGGSTYEQYF.

This clonotype was observed at least ten times. The rearrangement links TRBV2 to TRBJ2-2; D gene uncertain. Trimming took off 10 bases at V and 6 bases at J, with 15 bases between the two ends. CDR1 is SNHLY, CDR2 FYNNEI, per germline. CDR3 length: 13 amino acids. This chain's CDR3 is CATTNSDSGELFF. The CDR3 nucleotides read TGTGCCACCACCAACAGTGATTCCGGGGAGCTGTTTTTT.

In its sample, this clonotype was seen many times. The rearrangement joins TRBV7-2 to TRBJ2-3, with TRBD2 identical over 12 bases. The junction had 6 bases not matched to a gene; V was cut back by 5 bases and J by 3 bases. CDR1 and CDR2 (germline): SGHTA, FQGNSA. The CDR3 length is 16 residues. CDR3 region: CASSRASGRATDTQYF. In nucleotides, the CDR3 is TGTGCCAGCAGCCGGGCTAGCGGGAGGGCGACAGATACGCAGTATTTT.

This clonotype was picked up many times. The chain joins TRBV20-1 to TRBJ2-7; TRBD2 might be the D (6 bases). Germline values: CDR1 DFQATT, CDR2 SNEGSKA (reference sequence). Trimming took 6 bases from V and 5 from J, leaving 11 bases between them. The length of the CDR3 is 11 residues. The CDR3 region has the DNA TGCAGTGCCCCGGGCGGGAACGAGCAGTACTTC. The encoded protein is CSAPGGNEQYF.

There are many counts of this clonotype. J is TRBJ1-5 and V is TRBV24-1; D is unresolved. The ends were cut back, 4 bases at V and 3 bases at J, with 12 bases in the middle. The CDR3 covers 15 residues. From germline, CDR1 is KGHDR and CDR2 SFDVKD. The chain's CDR3 is CATSDQRSFNQPQHF. For the CDR3, the DNA is TGTGCCACCAGTGACCAAAGGAGTTTCAATCAGCCCCAGCATTTT.

The gene calls are TRBV28 and TRBJ1-2; D gene uncertain. The CDR3 consists of 15 residues. Germline CDR1 is MDHEN and CDR2 is SYDVKM. The V and J ends lost 1 base and 2 bases respectively, with 11 bases between them. CDR3 residues: CASSLSEALNYGYTF. The DNA of the CDR3 is TGTGCCAGCAGTTTATCGGAGGCGCTAAACTATGGCTACACCTTC.

The chain combines TRBV6-1 with TRBJ2-1, with 10 bases matching TRBD2. This CDR3 has 13 residues. Germline values: CDR1 MNHNS, CDR2 SASEGT. Unmatched junction bases numbered 4, after V lost 6 bases and J lost 8 bases. The CDR3 coding sequence is TGTGCCAGCAGGACTAGCGGGCTCTATGAGCAGTTCTTC. Translated: CASRTSGLYEQFF.